The rows below give T cell receptor beta chains drawn from one sample of a study of T cells after yellow fever vaccination. MiXCR, run by TCRdb on the 5' RACE reads, gives a single entry per CDR3 protein. The sample has 450,000 to 600,000 distinct CDR3 sequences, approximately 13% seen once. Sequenced here: PBMCs, sampled on the day of the yellow fever booster vaccination. The receptors here all came from a man between 25 and 39 years old who received the YFV17D yellow fever vaccine. CDR3s include the opening cysteine and the closing phenylalanine or tryptophan. The order of the fields is J gene, V gene, D gene, clone size, CDR3 DNA, CDR3 protein. D genes are given only for firm matches. Clone size is shown for a subset of rows, as once, few, many or a class of expanded clone.

J: TRBJ2-7
V: TRBV12-3/TRBV12-4
D: TRBD1
size: NA
DNA: TGTGCCAGCAGTTCGGGACAGGCACACGAAGGAGTCTGGGGTCGGCAGTACTTC
CDR3: CASSSGQAHEGVWGRQYF

J: TRBJ2-1
V: TRBV18
D: TRBD1
size: NA
DNA: TGTGCCAGCTCACCACTATCGGCCAGGGGGATTTCCTACAATGAGCAGTTCTTC
CDR3: CASSPLSARGISYNEQFF

J: TRBJ2-3
V: TRBV11-2
D: TRBD2
size: NA
DNA: TGTGCCAGCAGCCCTGGGAGGGGATGGGAGCGGGACACAGATACGCAGTATTTT
CDR3: CASSPGRGWERDTDTQYF

J: TRBJ1-5
V: TRBV4-3
D: NA
size: many
DNA: TGCGCCAGCAGCCAAGATTGGTTCGGCCAGCCCCAGCATTTT
CDR3: CASSQDWFGQPQHF

J: TRBJ2-5
V: TRBV12-3/TRBV12-4
D: NA
size: few
DNA: TGTGCCAGCAGTTCGGTTACGACCTTTCAAGAGACCCAGTACTTC
CDR3: CASSSVTTFQETQYF

J: TRBJ1-5
V: TRBV4-3
D: NA
size: few
DNA: TGCGCCAGCAGCCAGATAGTTTGGGACAATCAGCCCCAGCATTTT
CDR3: CASSQIVWDNQPQHF

J: TRBJ2-7
V: TRBV6-5
D: NA
size: NA
DNA: TGTGCCAGCAGTTCCCGGACATTAAAAGGGATGGAGCAGTACTTC
CDR3: CASSSRTLKGMEQYF

J: TRBJ2-1
V: TRBV10-3
D: NA
size: NA
DNA: TGTGCCATCAGTGAGAGGGATGAGCAGTTCTTC
CDR3: CAISERDEQFF

J: TRBJ2-7
V: TRBV15
D: NA
size: NA
DNA: TGTGCCACCAGCAGAGATATGGGTTCCTACGAGCAGTACTTC
CDR3: CATSRDMGSYEQYF

J: TRBJ2-5
V: TRBV7-2
D: NA
size: NA
DNA: TGTGCCAGCAGCTTAGTCGGGGCCGGGACCCAGTACTTC
CDR3: CASSLVGAGTQYF

J: TRBJ1-6
V: TRBV6-5
D: NA
size: NA
DNA: TGTGCCAGCAGTTACCGCGAACACGGGGGACCCCTCCACTTT
CDR3: CASSYREHGGPLHF

J: TRBJ2-5
V: TRBV7-2
D: NA
size: NA
DNA: TGTGCCAGCAGCATCCTAGCTTCGAAATGGGAGACCCAGTACTTC
CDR3: CASSILASKWETQYF

J: TRBJ2-7
V: TRBV28
D: TRBD1
size: few
DNA: TGTGCCACCAGAAAGGGCACAGGGGGCTACGAGCAGTACTTC
CDR3: CATRKGTGGYEQYF

J: TRBJ2-7
V: TRBV5-1
D: TRBD1
size: NA
DNA: TGCGCCAGCAGCCTACGACAGGGGGGTAACGAGCAGTACTTC
CDR3: CASSLRQGGNEQYF

J: TRBJ2-2
V: TRBV12-3/TRBV12-4
D: NA
size: NA
DNA: TGTGCCAGCAGTTTAGGCGGGGTCGTGGCCGGGGAGCTGTTTTTT
CDR3: CASSLGGVVAGELFF

J: TRBJ2-2
V: TRBV4-3
D: TRBD1
size: few
DNA: TGCGCCAGCAGCCAAGCCCCAGGGGGGAACACCGGGGAGCTGTTTTTT
CDR3: CASSQAPGGNTGELFF

J: TRBJ2-2
V: TRBV6-1
D: NA
size: few
DNA: TGTGCCAGCAGTCGTCGGAGGTCGCCTACGACCGGGGAGCTGTTTTTT
CDR3: CASSRRRSPTTGELFF

J: TRBJ2-1
V: TRBV18
D: NA
size: few
DNA: TGTGCCAGCTCCCTTGTTAGCCCCAATGAGCAGTTCTTC
CDR3: CASSLVSPNEQFF

J: TRBJ2-3
V: TRBV5-1
D: TRBD1
size: many
DNA: TGCGCCAGCAGCTTGGCCCCGGGGACAGCAGATACGCAGTATTTT
CDR3: CASSLAPGTADTQYF

J: TRBJ2-7
V: TRBV10-2
D: TRBD1
size: few
DNA: TGCGCCAGCAGTGGATGGGACAGGGCGTACGAGCAGTACTTC
CDR3: CASSGWDRAYEQYF

J: TRBJ1-5
V: TRBV19
D: NA
size: NA
DNA: TGTGCCAGTAGCAGGAATACCGTAACAGTTGGTAGCAATCAGCCCCAGCATTTT
CDR3: CASSRNTVTVGSNQPQHF

J: TRBJ2-5
V: TRBV5-1
D: TRBD2
size: NA
DNA: TGCGCCAGCAACTTAGCGGGAGGGATGGAGACCCAGTACTTC
CDR3: CASNLAGGMETQYF

J: TRBJ2-1
V: TRBV7-2
D: NA
size: few
DNA: TGTGCCAGCAGCTTAGGGCGAGGGGATGGGATTTACAATGAGCAGTTCTTC
CDR3: CASSLGRGDGIYNEQFF

J: TRBJ2-3
V: TRBV11-2
D: NA
size: few
DNA: TGTGCCAGCAGCCCAGCCCCGTACGGGGATACGCAGTATTTT
CDR3: CASSPAPYGDTQYF

J: TRBJ1-1
V: TRBV5-1
D: TRBD1
size: few
DNA: TGCGCCAGCAGGGACAGGGTATTCGCGAACACTGAAGCTTTCTTT
CDR3: CASRDRVFANTEAFF

J: TRBJ2-1
V: TRBV5-4
D: NA
size: NA
DNA: TGTGCCAGCAGCTTGGAGGGAGGCCCCTACAATGAGCAGTTCTTC
CDR3: CASSLEGGPYNEQFF

J: TRBJ1-1
V: TRBV11-1
D: NA
size: NA
DNA: TGTGCCAGCAGCTCCCAAAGAGCGGGTGACACTGAAGCTTTCTTT
CDR3: CASSSQRAGDTEAFF

J: TRBJ2-3
V: TRBV20-1
D: TRBD2
size: few
DNA: TGCAGTGCGTCGGCCTTATCCCTAGCGGGGCCCACAGATACGCAGTATTTT
CDR3: CSASALSLAGPTDTQYF

J: TRBJ2-2
V: TRBV7-2
D: NA
size: few
DNA: TGTGCCAGCAGCTCTAGCCGCACCGGGGAGCTGTTTTTT
CDR3: CASSSSRTGELFF

J: TRBJ2-3
V: TRBV20-1
D: TRBD2
size: few
DNA: TGCAGTGCTAGCACTAGCGGGTCCCCGGATACGCAGTATTTT
CDR3: CSASTSGSPDTQYF

J: TRBJ2-7
V: TRBV11-2
D: NA
size: NA
DNA: TGTGCCAGCAGCCTCCCCCGTAGATCGGATAGATGGGCTGACTACGAGCAGTACTTC
CDR3: CASSLPRRSDRWADYEQYF

J: TRBJ1-4
V: TRBV10-3
D: NA
size: many
DNA: TGTGCCATCAGAGGTTCAACTAATGAAAAACTGTTTTTT
CDR3: CAIRGSTNEKLFF

J: TRBJ1-4
V: TRBV29-1
D: NA
size: NA
DNA: TGCAGCGTTGGGTCAAGGAATGAAAAACTGTTTTTT
CDR3: CSVGSRNEKLFF

J: TRBJ2-7
V: TRBV23-1
D: TRBD1
size: NA
DNA: TGCGCCAGCAACGTTCCGGGACAGACCTACGAGCAGTACTTC
CDR3: CASNVPGQTYEQYF

J: TRBJ2-7
V: TRBV9
D: NA
size: many
DNA: TGTGCCAGCAGCGCCCCACAGGGAAACGAGCAGTACTTC
CDR3: CASSAPQGNEQYF

J: TRBJ2-3
V: TRBV3-1
D: NA
size: NA
DNA: TGTGCCAGCAGCCAAGATCTGGGAGATCCCCGCACAGATACGCAGTATTTT
CDR3: CASSQDLGDPRTDTQYF

J: TRBJ1-6
V: TRBV11-2
D: NA
size: once
DNA: TGTGCCAGCAGCTTAGTCCCAGGGATCTCACCCCTCCACTTT
CDR3: CASSLVPGISPLHF

J: TRBJ2-7
V: TRBV7-8
D: TRBD2
size: many
DNA: TGTGCCAGCAGCTTAAGCGGGGGCCCCTACGAGCAGTACTTC
CDR3: CASSLSGGPYEQYF

J: TRBJ2-2
V: TRBV7-2
D: NA
size: few
DNA: TGTGCCAGCAGCTTAGCCTTTATAGACGTCAGGACCGGGGAGCTGTTTTTT
CDR3: CASSLAFIDVRTGELFF

J: TRBJ2-3
V: TRBV6-5
D: NA
size: NA
DNA: TGTGCCAGCAGCAACCGCAGAGATACGCAGTATTTT
CDR3: CASSNRRDTQYF

J: TRBJ2-1
V: TRBV7-2
D: NA
size: NA
DNA: TGTGCCAGCAGCCCCCTAGGCGCAGACTACAATGAGCAGTTCTTC
CDR3: CASSPLGADYNEQFF

J: TRBJ2-7
V: TRBV12-3/TRBV12-4
D: NA
size: NA
DNA: TGTGCCAGCAGTTTAGCTTACGGCAAGGAGCAGTACTTC
CDR3: CASSLAYGKEQYF

J: TRBJ2-7
V: TRBV6-5
D: NA
size: NA
DNA: TGTGTCAGCAGTTACACTTCAGCGGACTCCTACGAGCAGTACTTC
CDR3: CVSSYTSADSYEQYF

J: TRBJ2-1
V: TRBV19
D: TRBD2
size: NA
DNA: TGTGCCAGTAGTAACGAGGGACTAGCTTTATTTGAGCAGTTCTTC
CDR3: CASSNEGLALFEQFF

J: TRBJ2-3
V: TRBV29-1
D: NA
size: NA
DNA: TGCAGCGTTGGTGCCTTTAGCACAGATACGCAGTATTTT
CDR3: CSVGAFSTDTQYF